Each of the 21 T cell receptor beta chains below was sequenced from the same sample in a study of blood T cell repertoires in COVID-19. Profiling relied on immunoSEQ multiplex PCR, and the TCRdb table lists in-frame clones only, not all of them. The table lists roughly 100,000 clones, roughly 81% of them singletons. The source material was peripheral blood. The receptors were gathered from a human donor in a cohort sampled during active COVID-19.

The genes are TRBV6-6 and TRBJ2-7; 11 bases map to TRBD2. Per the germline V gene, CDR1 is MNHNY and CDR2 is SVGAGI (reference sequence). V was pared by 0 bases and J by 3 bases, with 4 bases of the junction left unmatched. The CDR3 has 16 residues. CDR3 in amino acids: CASSYSSGLAGYEQYF. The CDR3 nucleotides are TGTGCCAGCAGTTACTCGTCCGGACTAGCGGGCTACGAGCAGTACTTC.

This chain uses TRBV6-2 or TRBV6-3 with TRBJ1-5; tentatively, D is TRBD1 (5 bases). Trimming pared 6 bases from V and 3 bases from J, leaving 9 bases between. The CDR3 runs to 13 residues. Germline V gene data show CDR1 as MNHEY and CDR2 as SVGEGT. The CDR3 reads CASSRQINQPQHF. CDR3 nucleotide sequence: TGTGCCAGCAGCCGACAGATCAATCAGCCCCAGCATTTT.

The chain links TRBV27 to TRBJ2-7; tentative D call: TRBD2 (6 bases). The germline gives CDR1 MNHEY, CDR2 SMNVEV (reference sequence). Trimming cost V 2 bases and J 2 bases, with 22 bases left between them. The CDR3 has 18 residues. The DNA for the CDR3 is TGTGCCAGCAGTTTAGAGGCTAATTGGGACTCCTTACCCTACGAGCAGTACTTC. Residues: CASSLEANWDSLPYEQYF.

The CDR3 protein is CASSLQASHLQETQYF. The DNA for the CDR3 is TGCGCCAGCAGCTTGCAGGCGAGCCACCTCCAAGAGACCCAGTACTTC. This chain links TRBV5-1 with TRBJ2-5, with no clear D. The germline CDR1 and CDR2 sequences are SGHRS and YFSETQ. This CDR3 comprises 16 residues. The V gene lost 1 base and the J gene lost 1 base, with 14 bases spanning the gap.

CDR3 coding DNA: TGCGCCAGCAGCCTAGGGGTTACAGACACTGAAGCTTTCTTT. Translating it yields CASSLGVTDTEAFF. This sequence joins TRBV5-1 and TRBJ1-1; TRBD1 might be the D (5 bases). The CDR3 has 14 residues. The germline CDR1 and CDR2 sequences are SGHRS and YFSETQ. Trimming cost V 4 bases and J 3 bases, with 13 bases left between them.

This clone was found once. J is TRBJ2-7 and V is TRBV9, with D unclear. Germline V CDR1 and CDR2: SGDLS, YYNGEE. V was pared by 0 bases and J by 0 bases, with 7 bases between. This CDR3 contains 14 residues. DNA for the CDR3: TGTGCCAGCAGCGTAGGTAGCCCCTCCTACGAGCAGTACTTC. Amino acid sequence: CASSVGSPSYEQYF.

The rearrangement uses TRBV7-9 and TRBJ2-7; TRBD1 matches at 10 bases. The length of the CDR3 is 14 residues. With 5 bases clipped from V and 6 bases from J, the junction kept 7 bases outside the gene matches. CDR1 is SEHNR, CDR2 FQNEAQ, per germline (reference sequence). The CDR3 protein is CASSGRDRGIEQYF. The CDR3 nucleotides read TGTGCCAGCAGCGGCCGGGACAGGGGAATCGAGCAGTACTTC.

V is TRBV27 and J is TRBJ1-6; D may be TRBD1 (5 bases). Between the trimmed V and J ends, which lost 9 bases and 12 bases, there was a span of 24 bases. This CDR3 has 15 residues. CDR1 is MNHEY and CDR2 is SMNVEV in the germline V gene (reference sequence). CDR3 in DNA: TGTGCCAGTACCGGCAGGGCACTCGGACGTGAACCCCTCCACTTT. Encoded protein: CASTGRALGREPLHF.

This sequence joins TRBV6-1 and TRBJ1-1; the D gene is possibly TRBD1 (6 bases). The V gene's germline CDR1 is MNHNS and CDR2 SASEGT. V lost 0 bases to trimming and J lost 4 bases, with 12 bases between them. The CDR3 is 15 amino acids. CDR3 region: CASSEASTGSTEAFF. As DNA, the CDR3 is TGTGCCAGCAGTGAAGCCTCCACAGGGAGCACTGAAGCTTTCTTT.

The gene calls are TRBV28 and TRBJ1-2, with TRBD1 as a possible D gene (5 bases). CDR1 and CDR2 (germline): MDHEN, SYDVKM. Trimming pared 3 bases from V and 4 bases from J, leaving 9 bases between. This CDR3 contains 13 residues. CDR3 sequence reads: CASSLAGPYGYTF. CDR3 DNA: TGTGCCAGCAGTTTGGCAGGGCCCTATGGCTACACCTTC.

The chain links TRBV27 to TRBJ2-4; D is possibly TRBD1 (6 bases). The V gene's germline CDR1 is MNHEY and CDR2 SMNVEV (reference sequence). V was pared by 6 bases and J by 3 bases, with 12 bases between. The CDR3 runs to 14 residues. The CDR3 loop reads CASSNRDNKNIQYF. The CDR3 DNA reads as TGTGCCAGCAGCAACCGGGACAACAAAAACATTCAGTACTTC.

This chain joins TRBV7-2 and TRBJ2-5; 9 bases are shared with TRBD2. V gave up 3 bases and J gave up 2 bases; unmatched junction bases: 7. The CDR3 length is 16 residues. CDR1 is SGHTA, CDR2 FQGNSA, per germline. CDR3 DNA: TGTGCCAGCAGCTTCACGTCCGCGGGGGGGCAAGAGACCCAGTACTTC. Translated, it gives CASSFTSAGGQETQYF.

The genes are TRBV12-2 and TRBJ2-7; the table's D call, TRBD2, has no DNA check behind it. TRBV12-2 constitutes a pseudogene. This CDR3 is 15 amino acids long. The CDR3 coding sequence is TGTGCAAGTCGCTCGGGACTAGCGGGAGATTACGAGCAGTACTTC. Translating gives CASRSGLAGDYEQYF.

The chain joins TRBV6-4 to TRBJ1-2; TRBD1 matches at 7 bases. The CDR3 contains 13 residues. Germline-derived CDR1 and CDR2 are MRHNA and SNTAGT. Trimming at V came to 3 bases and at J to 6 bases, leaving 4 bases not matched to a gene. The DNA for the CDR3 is TGTGCCAGCAGTGAACGGGGACAGAATGGCTACACCTTC. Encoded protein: CASSERGQNGYTF.

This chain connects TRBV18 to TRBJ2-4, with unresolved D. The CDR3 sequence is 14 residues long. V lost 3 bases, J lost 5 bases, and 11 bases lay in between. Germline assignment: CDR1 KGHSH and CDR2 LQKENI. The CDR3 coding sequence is TGTGCCAGCTCACCCCTGGTAGAAGAAAACATTCAGTACTTC. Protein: CASSPLVEENIQYF. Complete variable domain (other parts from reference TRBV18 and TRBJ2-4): NAGVMQNPRHLVRRRGQEARLRCSPMKGHSHVYWYRQLPEEGLKFMVYLQKENIIDESGMPKERFSAEFPKEGPSILRIQQVVRGDSAAYFCASSPLVEENIQYFGAGTRLSVL.

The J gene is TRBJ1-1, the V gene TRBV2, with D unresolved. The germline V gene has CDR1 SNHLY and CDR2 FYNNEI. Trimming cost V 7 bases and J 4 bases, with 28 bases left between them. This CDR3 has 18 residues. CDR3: CASKFLPTSFLRGTEAFF. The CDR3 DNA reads TGTGCCAGCAAATTTTTACCGACGTCTTTTCTCCGGGGCACTGAAGCTTTCTTT.

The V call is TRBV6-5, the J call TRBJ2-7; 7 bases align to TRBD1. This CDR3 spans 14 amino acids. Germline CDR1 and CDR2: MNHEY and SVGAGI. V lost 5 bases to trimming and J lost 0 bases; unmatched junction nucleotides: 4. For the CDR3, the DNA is TGTGCCAGCAGTAGACAGGGCACCTCCTACGAGCAGTACTTC. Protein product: CASSRQGTSYEQYF.

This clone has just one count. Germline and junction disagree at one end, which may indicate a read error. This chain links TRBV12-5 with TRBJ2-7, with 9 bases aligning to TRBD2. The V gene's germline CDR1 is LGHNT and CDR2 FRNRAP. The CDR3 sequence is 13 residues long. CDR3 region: CARGGGGAGEQYF. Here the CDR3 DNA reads TGTGCTCGTGGGGGCGGGGGGGCGGGCGAGCAGTACTTC. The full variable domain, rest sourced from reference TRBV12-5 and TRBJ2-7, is DARVTQTPRHKVTEMGQEVTMRCQPILGHNTVFWYRQTMMQGLELLAYFRNRAPLDDSGMPKDRFSAEMPDATLATLKIQPSEPRDSAVYFCARGGGGAGEQYFGPGTRLTVT.

The CDR3 protein is CASSLAENYGYTF. The CDR3 nucleotides are TGTGCCAGCAGCTTAGCAGAGAACTATGGCTACACCTTC. The rearrangement links TRBV7-2 to TRBJ1-2, with D hard to call. Germline CDR1 and CDR2: SGHTA and FQGNSA. The CDR3 is 13 amino acids. Trimming took 0 bases from V and 2 from J, leaving 4 bases between them.

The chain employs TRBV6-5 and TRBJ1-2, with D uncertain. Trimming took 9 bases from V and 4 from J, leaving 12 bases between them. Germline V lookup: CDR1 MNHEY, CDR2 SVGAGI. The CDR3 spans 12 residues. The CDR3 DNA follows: TGTGCCAGTAGCGGCAGCTTCTATGGCTACACCTTC. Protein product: CASSGSFYGYTF.

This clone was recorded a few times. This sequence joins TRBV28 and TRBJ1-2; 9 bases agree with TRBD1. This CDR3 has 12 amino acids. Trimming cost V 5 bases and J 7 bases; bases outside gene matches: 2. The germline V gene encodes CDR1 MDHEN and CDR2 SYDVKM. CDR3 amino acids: CASSRDRAGYTF. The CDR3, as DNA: TGTGCCAGCAGTCGGGACAGGGCTGGCTACACCTTC.